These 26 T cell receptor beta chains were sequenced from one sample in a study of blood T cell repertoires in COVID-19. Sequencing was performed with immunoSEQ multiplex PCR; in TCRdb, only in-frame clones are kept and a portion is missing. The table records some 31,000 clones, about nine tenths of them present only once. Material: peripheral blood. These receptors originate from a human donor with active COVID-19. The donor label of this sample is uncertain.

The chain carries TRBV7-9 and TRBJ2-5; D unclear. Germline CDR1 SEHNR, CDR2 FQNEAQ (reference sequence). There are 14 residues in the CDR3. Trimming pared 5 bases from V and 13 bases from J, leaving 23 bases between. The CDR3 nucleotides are TGTGCCAGCAGCCACAGAACCCTACCCACCACGAGGTACTTC. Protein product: CASSHRTLPTTRYF.

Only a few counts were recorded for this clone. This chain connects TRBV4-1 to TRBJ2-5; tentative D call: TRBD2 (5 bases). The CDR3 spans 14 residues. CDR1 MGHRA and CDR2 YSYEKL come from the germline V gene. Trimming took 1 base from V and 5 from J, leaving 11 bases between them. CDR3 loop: CASSQGPSQETQYF. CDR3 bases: TGCGCCAGCAGCCAAGGGCCTAGCCAGGAGACCCAGTACTTC.

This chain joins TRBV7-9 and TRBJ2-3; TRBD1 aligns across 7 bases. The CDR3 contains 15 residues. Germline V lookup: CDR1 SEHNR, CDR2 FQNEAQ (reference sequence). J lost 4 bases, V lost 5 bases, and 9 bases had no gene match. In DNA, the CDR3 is TGTGCCAGCAGCCCAGGGACAGTATTTCCAGATACGCAGTATTTT. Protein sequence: CASSPGTVFPDTQYF.

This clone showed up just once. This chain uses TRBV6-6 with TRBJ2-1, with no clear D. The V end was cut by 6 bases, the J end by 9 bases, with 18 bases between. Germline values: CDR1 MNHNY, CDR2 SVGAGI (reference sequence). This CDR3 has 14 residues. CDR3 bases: TGTGCCAGCAGATCCCGTCTCTACTCCATTGAGCAGTTCTTC. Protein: CASRSRLYSIEQFF.

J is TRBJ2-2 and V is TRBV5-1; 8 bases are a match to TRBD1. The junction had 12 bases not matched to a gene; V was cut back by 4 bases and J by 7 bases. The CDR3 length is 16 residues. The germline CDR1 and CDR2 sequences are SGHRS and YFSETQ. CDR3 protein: CASSPEGQAPVGELFF. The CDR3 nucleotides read TGCGCCAGCAGCCCGGAGGGACAGGCCCCCGTCGGGGAGCTGTTTTTT.

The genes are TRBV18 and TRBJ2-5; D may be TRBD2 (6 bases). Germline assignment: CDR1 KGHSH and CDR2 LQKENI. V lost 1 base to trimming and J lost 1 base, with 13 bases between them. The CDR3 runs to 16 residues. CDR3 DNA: TGTGCCAGCTCACCACGCTTTGGCGGGGCCCAAGAGACCCAGTACTTC. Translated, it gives CASSPRFGGAQETQYF.

Written as DNA, the CDR3 is TGCGCCAGCAGCATGGGGGCAGGGGGCGAGGTCGGAAACACCATATATTTT. Protein product: CASSMGAGGEVGNTIYF. The genes are TRBV5-1 and TRBJ1-3; 8 bases align to TRBD1. Losses at the gene ends were 4 bases for V and 4 bases for J; bases not matched to a gene: 13. The CDR3 consists of 17 residues. The V gene's germline CDR1 is SGHRS and CDR2 YFSETQ.

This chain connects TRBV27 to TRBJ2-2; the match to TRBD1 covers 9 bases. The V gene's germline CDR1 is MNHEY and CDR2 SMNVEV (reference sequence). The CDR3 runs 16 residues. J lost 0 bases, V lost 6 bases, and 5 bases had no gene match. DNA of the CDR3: TGTGCCAGCAGATACACAGGGGGCGCGAACACCGGGGAGCTGTTTTTT. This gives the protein CASRYTGGANTGELFF.

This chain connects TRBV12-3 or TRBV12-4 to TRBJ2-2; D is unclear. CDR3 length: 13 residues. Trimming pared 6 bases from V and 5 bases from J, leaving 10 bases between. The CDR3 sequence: CASRQTETGELFF. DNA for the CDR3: TGTGCCAGCAGGCAGACTGAGACCGGGGAGCTGTTTTTT.

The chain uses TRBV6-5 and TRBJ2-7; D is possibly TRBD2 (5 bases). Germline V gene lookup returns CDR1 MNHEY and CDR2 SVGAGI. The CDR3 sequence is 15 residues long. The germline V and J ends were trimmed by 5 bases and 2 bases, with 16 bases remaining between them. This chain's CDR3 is CASSPGPASPYEQYF. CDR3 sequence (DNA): TGTGCCAGCAGTCCCGGGCCGGCTAGCCCCTACGAGCAGTACTTC.

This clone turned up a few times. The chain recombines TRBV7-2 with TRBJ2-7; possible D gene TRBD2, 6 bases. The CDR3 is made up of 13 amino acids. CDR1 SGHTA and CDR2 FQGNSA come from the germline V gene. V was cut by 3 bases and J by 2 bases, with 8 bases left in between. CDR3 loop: CASSLGGTYEQYF. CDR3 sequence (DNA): TGTGCCAGCAGCTTGGGGGGAACCTACGAGCAGTACTTC. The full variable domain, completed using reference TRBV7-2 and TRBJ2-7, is GAGVSQSPSNKVTEKGKDVELRCDPISGHTALYWYRQSLGQGLEFLIYFQGNSAPDKSGLPSDRFSAERTGGSVSTLTIQRTQQEDSAVYLCASSLGGTYEQYFGPGTRLTVT.

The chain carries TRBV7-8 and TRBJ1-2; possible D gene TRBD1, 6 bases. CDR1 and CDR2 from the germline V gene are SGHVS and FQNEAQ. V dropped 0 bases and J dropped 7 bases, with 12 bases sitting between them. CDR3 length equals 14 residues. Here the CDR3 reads CASSLALQGAGYTF. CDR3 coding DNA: TGTGCCAGCAGCTTAGCATTACAGGGTGCTGGCTACACCTTC. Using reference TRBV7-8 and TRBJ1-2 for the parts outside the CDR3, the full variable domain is GAGVSQSPRYKVAKRGQDVALRCDPISGHVSLFWYQQALGQGPEFLTYFQNEAQLDKSGLPSDRFFAERPEGSVSTLKIQRTQQEDSAVYLCASSLALQGAGYTFGSGTRLTVV.

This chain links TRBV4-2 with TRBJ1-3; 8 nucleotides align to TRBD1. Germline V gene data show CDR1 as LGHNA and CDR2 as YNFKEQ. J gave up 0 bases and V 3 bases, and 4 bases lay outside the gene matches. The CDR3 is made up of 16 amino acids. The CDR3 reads CASSQTGVSSGNTIYF. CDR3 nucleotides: TGTGCCAGCAGCCAGACAGGGGTTAGCTCTGGAAACACCATATATTTT.

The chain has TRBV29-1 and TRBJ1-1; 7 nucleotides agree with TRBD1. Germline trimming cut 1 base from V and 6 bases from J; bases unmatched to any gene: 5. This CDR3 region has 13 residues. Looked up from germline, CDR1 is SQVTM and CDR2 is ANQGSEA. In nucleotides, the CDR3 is TGCAGCGTTGAAGGGCAGGGGGGACCTGAAGCTTTCTTT. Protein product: CSVEGQGGPEAFF.

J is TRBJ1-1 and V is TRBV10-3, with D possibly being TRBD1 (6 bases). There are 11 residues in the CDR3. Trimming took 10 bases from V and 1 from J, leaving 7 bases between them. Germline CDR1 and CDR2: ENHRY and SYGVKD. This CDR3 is CATTGNTEAFF. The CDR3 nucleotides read TGTGCCACGACAGGGAACACTGAAGCTTTCTTT.

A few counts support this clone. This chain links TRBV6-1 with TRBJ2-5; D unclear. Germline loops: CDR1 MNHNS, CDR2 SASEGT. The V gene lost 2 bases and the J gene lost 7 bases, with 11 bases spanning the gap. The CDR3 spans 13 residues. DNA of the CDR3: TGTGCCAGCAGTGAACCGGCTCCGGGGACCCAGTACTTC. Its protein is CASSEPAPGTQYF.

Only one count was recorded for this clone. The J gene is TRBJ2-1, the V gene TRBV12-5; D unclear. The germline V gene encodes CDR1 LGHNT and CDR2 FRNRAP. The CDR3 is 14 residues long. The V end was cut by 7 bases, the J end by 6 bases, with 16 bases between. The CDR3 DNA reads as TGTGCTAGTGCCCAATTGAATAGCATCAATGAGCAGTTCTTC. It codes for CASAQLNSINEQFF.

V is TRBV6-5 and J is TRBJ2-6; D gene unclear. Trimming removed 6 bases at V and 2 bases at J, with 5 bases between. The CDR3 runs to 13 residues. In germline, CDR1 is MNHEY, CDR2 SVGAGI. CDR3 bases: TGTGCCAGCAGACGGGCTGGGGCCAACGTCCTGACTTTC. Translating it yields CASRRAGANVLTF.

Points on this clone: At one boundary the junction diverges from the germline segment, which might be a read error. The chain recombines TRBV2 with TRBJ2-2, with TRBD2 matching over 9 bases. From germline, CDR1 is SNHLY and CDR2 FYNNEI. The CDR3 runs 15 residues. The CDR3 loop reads CVEGTSSPNAGELFF. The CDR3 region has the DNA TGTGTTGAGGGGACTAGCAGCCCGAACGCCGGGGAGCTGTTTTTT.

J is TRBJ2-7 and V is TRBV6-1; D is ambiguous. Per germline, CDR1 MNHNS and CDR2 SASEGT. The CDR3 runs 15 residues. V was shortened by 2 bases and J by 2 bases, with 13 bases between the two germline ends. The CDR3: CASSEFETETYEQYF. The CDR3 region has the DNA TGTGCCAGCAGTGAATTTGAGACGGAGACCTACGAGCAGTACTTC.

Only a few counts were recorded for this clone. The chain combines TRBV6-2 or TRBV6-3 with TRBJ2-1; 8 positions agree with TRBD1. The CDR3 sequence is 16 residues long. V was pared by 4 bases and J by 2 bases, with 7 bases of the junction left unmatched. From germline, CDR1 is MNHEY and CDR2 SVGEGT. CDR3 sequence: CASSSAGGRTYNEQFF. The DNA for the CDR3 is TGTGCCAGCAGTTCTGCAGGGGGCAGGACCTACAATGAGCAGTTCTTC.

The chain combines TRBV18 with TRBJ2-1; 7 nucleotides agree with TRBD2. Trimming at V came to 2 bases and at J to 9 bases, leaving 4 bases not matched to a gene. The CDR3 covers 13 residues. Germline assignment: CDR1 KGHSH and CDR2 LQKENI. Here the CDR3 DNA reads TGTGCCAGCTCACCATTGGGGGGGGGTGAGCAGTTCTTC. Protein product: CASSPLGGGEQFF.

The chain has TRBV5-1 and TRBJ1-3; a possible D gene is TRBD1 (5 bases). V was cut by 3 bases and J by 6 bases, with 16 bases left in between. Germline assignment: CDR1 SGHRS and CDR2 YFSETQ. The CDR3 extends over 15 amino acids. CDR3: CASSSGAISENTIYF. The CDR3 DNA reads TGCGCCAGCAGCTCTGGGGCGATAAGCGAAAACACCATATATTTT.

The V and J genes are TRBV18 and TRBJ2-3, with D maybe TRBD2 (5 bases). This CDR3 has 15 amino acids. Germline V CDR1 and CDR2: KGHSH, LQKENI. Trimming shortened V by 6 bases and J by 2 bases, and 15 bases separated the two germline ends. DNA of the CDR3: TGTGCCAGCTCCCAGGACTCTTACCTCACAGATACGCAGTATTTT. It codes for CASSQDSYLTDTQYF.

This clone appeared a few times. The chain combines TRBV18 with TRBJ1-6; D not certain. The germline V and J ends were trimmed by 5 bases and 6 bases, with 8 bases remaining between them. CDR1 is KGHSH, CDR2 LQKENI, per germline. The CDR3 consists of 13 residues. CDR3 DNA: TGTGCCAGCTCAGGGCCTCCTAATTCACCCCTCCACTTT. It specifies CASSGPPNSPLHF.

The chain's CDR3 is CASSPPDRGKWEQFF. The CDR3, as DNA: TGTGCCAGCAGCCCTCCGGACAGGGGTAAATGGGAGCAGTTCTTC. This chain uses TRBV3-1 (or the pseudogene TRBV3-2) with TRBJ2-1; the match to TRBD1 covers 9 bases. This CDR3 is 15 amino acids long. The V segment lost 4 bases and the J segment 10 bases; nucleotides outside the gene matches: 11. Germline CDR1 reads LGHDT; CDR2 reads YNNKEL (reference sequence).